The rows below give T cell receptor beta chains drawn from one sample of a study of read filtering for tumor transcriptome and immune sequencing. TCRdb ran MiXCR on the reads and lists one entry per CDR3 protein. This table holds 40,000 or so distinct CDR3 sequences, 12% to 15% found once. The sequenced material came from a population of CD138-negative cells sorted from bone marrow. The receptors originated from a donor aged 40 or over with multiple myeloma. Both conserved end residues are part of each CDR3. Fields, in order: V gene, J gene, D gene, clone size, CDR3 protein, CDR3 DNA. A D gene is named only where the DNA matches it firmly. Clone size, where shown, is once, few, many, or a class for clones that have expanded.

>TRBV5-1|TRBJ1-1|-|many
CASSLKDTEAFF
TGCGCCAGCAGCTTGAAGGACACTGAAGCTTTCTTT
>TRBV28|TRBJ1-5|-|many
CASSWTSGSNQPQHF
TGTGCCAGCAGCTGGACTTCGGGGAGCAATCAGCCCCAGCATTTT
>TRBV11-2|TRBJ2-7|TRBD2|many
CASSLDGTSITYEQYF
TGTGCCAGCAGCTTAGACGGGACTAGCATCACCTACGAGCAGTACTTC
>TRBV29-1|TRBJ1-1|TRBD1|-
CSVKDRGKTEAFF
TGCAGCGTCAAGGACAGGGGGAAGACTGAAGCTTTCTTT
>TRBV28|TRBJ2-1|TRBD2|-
CARSFPGTSTYEQFF
TGTGCCAGAAGTTTTCCCGGGACTAGCACCTACGAGCAGTTCTTC
>TRBV28|TRBJ2-3|-|-
CASSLRGPVGQYF
TGTGCCAGCAGTTTACGAGGGCCCGTGGGGCAGTATTTT
>TRBV6-5|TRBJ2-1|TRBD2|medium-sized
CASSSGGLEYNEQFF
TGTGCCAGCAGTTCTGGGGGACTAGAATACAATGAGCAGTTCTTC
>TRBV20-1|TRBJ2-5|TRBD2|-
CSAVQRGYQETQYF
TGCAGTGCAGTACAGCGGGGGTACCAAGAGACACAGTACTTC
>TRBV2|TRBJ1-3|-|many
CASKWGSGNTIYF
TGTGCCAGCAAGTGGGGGTCTGGAAACACCATATATTTT
>TRBV5-4|TRBJ1-2|-|many
CASSLGPGYTF
TGTGCCAGCAGCTTAGGGCCAGGCTACACCTTC